This TCR beta chain originates from a study of T cell repertoires in cytomegalovirus infection. TCRdb independently ran MiXCR on the reads; one entry per CDR3 protein. The sample contains roughly 640,000 distinct CDR3 sequences, less than 25% of which appear only once. The sequence derives from a human donor in good health (CMV status not recorded). Some clones in this sample may be carry-over from other donors' samples. The sample was CD8+ T cells from PBMCs.

CDR3 in amino acids: CASGQGFEQYF. The CDR3 DNA follows: TGCGCCAGTGGACAGGGGTTCGAGCAGTACTTC. The rearrangement joins TRBV10-1 to TRBJ2-7; TRBD1 aligns across 9 bases. Germline V gene sequence: CDR1 WNHNN, CDR2 SYGVQD (reference sequence). This CDR3 contains 11 residues. Unmatched junction bases numbered 3, after V lost 9 bases and J lost 6 bases.